This T cell receptor beta chain was retrieved from a study of radiation and T cells in renal cell carcinoma. Study-level background: Nephrectomy followed 15 Gy stereotactic body radiation by 4 weeks. Overall study results and limits: From baseline, blood top tumor clonotypes peaked at 2 weeks post-radiation.

Method: immunoSEQ multiplex PCR; TCRdb's copy keeps in-frame clones and lacks some. The table lists about 130,000 clones, 88% of them singletons. Germline-derived CDR1 and CDR2 are SGHTA and FQGTGA. CDR3 length equals 13 residues. V lost 2 bases to trimming and J lost 6 bases; unmatched junction nucleotides: 4. Time point in this sample: blood 2 weeks post-SBRT. The treatment was: 15 Gy SBRT to primary tumor, nephrectomy 4 weeks later. Details on this clone: Antigen specificity is unknown.

This clonotype was obtained from an older woman with renal cell carcinoma. V usage is TRBV7-3 and J usage is TRBJ2-7; 7 bases agree with TRBD1. This material consisted of blood, taken from a patient whose treatment included radiotherapy and nephrectomy. CDR3 protein: CASSLSTGSEQYF. For the CDR3, the DNA is TGTGCCAGCAGCTTATCGACAGGGTCCGAGCAGTACTTC. The full variable domain, rest sourced from reference TRBV7-3 and TRBJ2-7, is GAGVSQTPSNKVTEKGKYVELRCDPISGHTALYWYRQSLGQGPEFLIYFQGTGAADDSGLPNDRFFAVRPEGSVSTLKIQRTERGDSAVYLCASSLSTGSEQYFGPGTRLTVT.